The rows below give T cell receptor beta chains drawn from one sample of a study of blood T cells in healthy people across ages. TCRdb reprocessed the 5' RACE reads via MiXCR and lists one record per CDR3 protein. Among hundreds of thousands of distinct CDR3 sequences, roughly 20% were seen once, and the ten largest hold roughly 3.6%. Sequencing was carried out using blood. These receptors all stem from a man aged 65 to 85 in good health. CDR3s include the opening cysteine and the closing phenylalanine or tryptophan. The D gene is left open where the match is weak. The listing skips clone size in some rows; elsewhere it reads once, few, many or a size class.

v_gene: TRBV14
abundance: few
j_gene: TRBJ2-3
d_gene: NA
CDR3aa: CASNQGRETDTQYF
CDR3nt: TGTGCCAGCAACCAGGGGCGGGAGACAGATACGCAGTATTTT

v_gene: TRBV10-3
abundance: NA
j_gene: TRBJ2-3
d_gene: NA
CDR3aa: CAISDPLALEGRNTQYF
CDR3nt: TGTGCCATCAGTGATCCCTTAGCGTTGGAGGGTCGGAATACGCAGTATTTT

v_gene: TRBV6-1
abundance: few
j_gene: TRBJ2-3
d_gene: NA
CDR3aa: CASSERWGTDTQYF
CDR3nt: TGTGCCAGCAGTGAACGTTGGGGCACAGATACGCAGTATTTT

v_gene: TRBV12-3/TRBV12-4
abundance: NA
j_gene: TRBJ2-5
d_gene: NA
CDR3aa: CASSLGGPPLEQYF
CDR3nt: TGTGCCAGCAGTTTAGGGGGGCCCCCCTTGGAGCAGTACTTC

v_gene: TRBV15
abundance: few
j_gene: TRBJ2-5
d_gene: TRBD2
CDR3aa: CATSRDTGGPSF
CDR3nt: TGTGCCACCAGCAGAGATACGGGGGGACCTAGCTTC

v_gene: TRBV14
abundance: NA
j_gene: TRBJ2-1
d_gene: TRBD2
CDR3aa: CASSPLTSGSYEQFF
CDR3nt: TGTGCCAGCAGCCCACTGACTAGCGGGAGCTATGAGCAGTTCTTC

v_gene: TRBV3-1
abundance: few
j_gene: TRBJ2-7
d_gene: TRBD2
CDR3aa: CASSQVPSGTEQYF
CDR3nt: TGTGCCAGCAGCCAAGTCCCTAGCGGGACCGAGCAGTACTTC

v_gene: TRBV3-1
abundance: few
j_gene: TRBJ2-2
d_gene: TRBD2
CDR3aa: CASSKTSGTNTGELFF
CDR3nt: TGTGCCAGCAGCAAAACTAGCGGGACGAACACTGGGGAGCTGTTTTTT

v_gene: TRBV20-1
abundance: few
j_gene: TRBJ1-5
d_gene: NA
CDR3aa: CSVQSSNQPQHF
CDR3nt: TGCAGTGTTCAGAGTAGCAATCAACCCCAGCATTTT

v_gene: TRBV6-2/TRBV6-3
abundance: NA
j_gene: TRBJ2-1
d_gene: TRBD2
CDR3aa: CASRALPGLLHNEQFF
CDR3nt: TGTGCCAGCAGAGCCCTCCCGGGACTACTGCACAATGAGCAGTTCTTC

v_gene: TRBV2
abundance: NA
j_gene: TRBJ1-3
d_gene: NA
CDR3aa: CASRIGTVSGNTIYF
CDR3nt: TGTGCCAGCAGGATTGGGACTGTCTCTGGAAACACCATATATTTT

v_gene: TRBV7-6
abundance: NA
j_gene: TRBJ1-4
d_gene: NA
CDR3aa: CASSLGTVTTGNEKLFF
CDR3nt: TGTGCCAGCAGCTTAGGGACTGTTACTACGGGCAATGAAAAACTGTTTTTT

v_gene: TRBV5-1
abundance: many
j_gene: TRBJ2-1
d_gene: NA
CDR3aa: CASSPWTGNNEQFF
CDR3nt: TGCGCCAGCAGCCCGTGGACTGGGAACAATGAGCAGTTCTTC

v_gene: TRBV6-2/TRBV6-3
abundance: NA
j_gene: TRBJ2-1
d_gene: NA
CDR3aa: CASGRDYNEQFF
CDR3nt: TGTGCCAGCGGGCGGGACTACAATGAGCAGTTCTTC

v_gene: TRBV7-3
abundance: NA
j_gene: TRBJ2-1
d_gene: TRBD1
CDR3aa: CASSPRTGGFSYNEQFF
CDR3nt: TGTGCCAGCAGCCCCCGGACAGGGGGCTTTAGCTACAATGAGCAGTTCTTC

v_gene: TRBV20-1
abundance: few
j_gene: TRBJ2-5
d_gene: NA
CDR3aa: CSARVGGGETQYF
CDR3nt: TGCAGTGCTAGAGTAGGGGGTGGCGAGACCCAGTACTTC

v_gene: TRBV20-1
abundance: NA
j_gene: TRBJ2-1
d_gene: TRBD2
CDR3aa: CSAAGLAGAEQFF
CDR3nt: TGCAGTGCTGCCGGACTAGCGGGAGCTGAGCAGTTCTTC

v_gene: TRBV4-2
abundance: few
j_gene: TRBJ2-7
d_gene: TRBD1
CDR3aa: CASSQEGDSRYEQYF
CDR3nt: TGTGCCAGCAGCCAAGAAGGGGACAGCCGCTACGAGCAGTACTTC

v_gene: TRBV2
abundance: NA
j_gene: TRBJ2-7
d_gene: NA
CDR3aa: CASVSERVIYEQYF
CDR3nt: TGTGCCAGCGTTAGCGAGAGGGTGATTTACGAGCAGTACTTC

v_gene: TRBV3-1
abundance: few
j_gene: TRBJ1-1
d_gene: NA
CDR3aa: CASSPSGRLNTEAFF
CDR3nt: TGTGCCAGCAGCCCCTCGGGACGGTTGAACACTGAAGCTTTCTTT

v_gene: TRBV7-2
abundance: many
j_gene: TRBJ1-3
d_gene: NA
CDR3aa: CASKGSGNTIYF
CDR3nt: TGTGCCAGCAAAGGCTCTGGAAACACCATATATTTT

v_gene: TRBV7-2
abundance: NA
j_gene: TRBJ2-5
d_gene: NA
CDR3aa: CASSLSLLETQYF
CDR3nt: TGTGCCAGCAGCTTATCCCTTTTAGAGACCCAGTACTTC

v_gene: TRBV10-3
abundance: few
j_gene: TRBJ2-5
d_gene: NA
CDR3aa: CAITGGHQETQYF
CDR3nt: TGTGCCATCACGGGGGGACATCAAGAGACCCAGTACTTC

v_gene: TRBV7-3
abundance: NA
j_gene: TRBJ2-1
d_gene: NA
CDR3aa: CAGSLLAGAEQFF
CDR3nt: TGTGCCGGCAGCTTACTTGCGGGCGCTGAGCAGTTCTTC

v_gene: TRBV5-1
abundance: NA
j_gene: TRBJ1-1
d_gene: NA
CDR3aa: CASSFSVDRENTEAFF
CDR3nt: TGCGCCAGCAGCTTTTCGGTGGATAGGGAGAACACTGAAGCTTTCTTT

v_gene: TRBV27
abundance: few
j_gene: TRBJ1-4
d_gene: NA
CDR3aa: CASSLNQGKLFF
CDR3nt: TGTGCCAGCAGTTTAAACCAGGGAAAACTGTTTTTT

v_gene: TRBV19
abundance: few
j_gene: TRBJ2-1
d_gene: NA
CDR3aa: CASKTFSGPYNEQFF
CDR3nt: TGTGCCAGTAAAACCTTTAGCGGTCCCTACAATGAGCAGTTCTTC

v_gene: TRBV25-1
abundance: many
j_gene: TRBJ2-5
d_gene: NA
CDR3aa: CASSEYSSWVQETQYF
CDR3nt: TGTGCCAGCAGTGAATATTCTAGCTGGGTCCAAGAGACCCAGTACTTC

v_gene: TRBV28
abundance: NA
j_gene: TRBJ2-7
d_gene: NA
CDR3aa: CASSLRGREHEQYF
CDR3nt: TGTGCCAGCAGTTTACGGGGTCGGGAACACGAGCAGTACTTC

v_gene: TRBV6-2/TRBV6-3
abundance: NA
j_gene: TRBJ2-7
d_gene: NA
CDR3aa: CASSYSAPTIEQYF
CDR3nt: TGTGCCAGCAGTTACTCGGCCCCGACCATCGAGCAGTACTTC

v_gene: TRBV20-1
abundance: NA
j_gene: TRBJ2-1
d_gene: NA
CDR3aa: CSASPSGTYNEQFF
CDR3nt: TGCAGTGCCAGCCCCAGCGGAACCTACAATGAGCAGTTCTTC

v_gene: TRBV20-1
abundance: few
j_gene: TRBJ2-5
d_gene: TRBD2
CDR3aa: CSARNPREGLETQYF
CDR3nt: TGCAGTGCTAGAAATCCGCGGGAGGGATTGGAGACCCAGTACTTC

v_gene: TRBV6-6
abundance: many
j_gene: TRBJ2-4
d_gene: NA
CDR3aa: CASSKRTEGVPSKNIQYF
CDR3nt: TGTGCCAGCAGTAAGAGGACGGAGGGGGTCCCGTCCAAAAACATTCAGTACTTC

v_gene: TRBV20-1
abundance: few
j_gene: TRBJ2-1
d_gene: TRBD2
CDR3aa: CSARIVSGRSEQFF
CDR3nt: TGCAGTGCTAGAATCGTAAGCGGGAGGAGTGAGCAGTTCTTC

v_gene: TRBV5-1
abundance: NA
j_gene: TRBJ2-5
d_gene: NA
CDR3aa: CASSLAAGSQETQYF
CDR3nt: TGCGCCAGCAGCTTGGCCGCCGGGAGTCAAGAGACCCAGTACTTC

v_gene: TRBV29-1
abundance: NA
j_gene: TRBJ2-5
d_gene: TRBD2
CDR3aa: CSVEGLAGRETQYF
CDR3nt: TGCAGCGTTGAAGGACTAGCGGGCCGTGAGACCCAGTACTTC

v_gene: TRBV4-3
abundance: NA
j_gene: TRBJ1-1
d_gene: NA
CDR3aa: CASSQDLTQNTEAFF
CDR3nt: TGCGCCAGCAGCCAAGATCTGACGCAGAACACTGAAGCTTTCTTT

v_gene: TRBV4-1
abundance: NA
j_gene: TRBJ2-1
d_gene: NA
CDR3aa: CASSQLGSYFF
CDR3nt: TGCGCCAGCAGCCAACTCGGGTCTTATTTCTTC

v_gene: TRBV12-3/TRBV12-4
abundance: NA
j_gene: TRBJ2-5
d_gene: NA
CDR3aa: CASSLFVGETQYF
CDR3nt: TGTGCCAGCAGTTTATTTGTCGGGGAGACCCAGTACTTC

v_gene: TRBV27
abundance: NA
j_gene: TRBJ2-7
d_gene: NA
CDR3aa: CASSWAGPPYEQYF
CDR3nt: TGTGCCAGCAGTTGGGCAGGGCCCCCCTACGAGCAGTACTTC

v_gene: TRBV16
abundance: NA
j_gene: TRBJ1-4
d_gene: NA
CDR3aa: CASSLNRGVPENRLFF
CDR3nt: TGTGCCAGCAGCCTCAATCGAGGGGTCCCTGAAAATCGACTGTTTTTT

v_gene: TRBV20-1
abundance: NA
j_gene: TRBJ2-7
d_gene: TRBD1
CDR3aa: CSANRQGYEQYF
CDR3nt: TGCAGTGCTAACAGACAGGGCTACGAGCAGTACTTC

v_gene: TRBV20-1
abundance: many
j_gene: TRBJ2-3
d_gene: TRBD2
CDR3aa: CSASVGTRGTDTQYF
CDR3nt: TGCAGTGCTAGTGTTGGGACTAGGGGCACAGATACGCAGTATTTT

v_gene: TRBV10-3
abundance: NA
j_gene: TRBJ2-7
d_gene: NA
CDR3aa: CAISESIRSYEQYF
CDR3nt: TGTGCCATCAGTGAGTCGATTCGGAGCTACGAGCAGTACTTC

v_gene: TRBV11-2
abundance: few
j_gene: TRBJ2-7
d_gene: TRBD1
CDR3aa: CASSLGTGVQYF
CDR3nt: TGTGCCAGCAGCCTTGGGACAGGGGTGCAGTACTTC

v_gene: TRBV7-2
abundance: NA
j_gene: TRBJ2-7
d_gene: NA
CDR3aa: CASSLASTGYYEQYF
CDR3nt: TGTGCCAGCAGCTTAGCAAGTACAGGGTACTACGAGCAGTACTTC

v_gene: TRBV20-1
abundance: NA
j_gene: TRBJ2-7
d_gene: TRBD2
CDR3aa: CSATRGGNSYEQYF
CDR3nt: TGCAGTGCCACCCGGGGGGGAAACTCCTACGAGCAGTACTTC

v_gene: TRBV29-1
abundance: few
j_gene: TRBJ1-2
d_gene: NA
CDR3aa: CSVEGDNGYTF
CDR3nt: TGCAGCGTTGAAGGAGACAATGGCTACACCTTC